The present entry profiles one T cell receptor (beta chain) with its context. The data originate from a study of T cell changes during pregnancy in multiple sclerosis. Some clones are missing from TCRdb's copy, which holds only in-frame ones; the method was immunoSEQ multiplex PCR. The sample has more than 60,000 clones, roughly 90% seen once. Germline CDR1 SGHRS, CDR2 YFSETQ. J lost 5 bases, V lost 0 bases, and 11 bases had no gene match. The CDR3 spans 18 residues. The starting material was peripheral blood, obtained before pregnancy. V and J are TRBV5-1 and TRBJ2-5; 12 bases map to TRBD2. The clonotype was recovered from a female donor with multiple sclerosis, enrolled in a pregnancy study. The CDR3 reads CASSLVPSGGAAGETQYF. The CDR3 DNA reads TGCGCCAGCAGCTTGGTCCCTAGCGGGGGGGCCGCGGGTGAGACCCAGTACTTC.